The present TCR beta chain was sequenced within a study of OX40 agonist ivuxolimab in advanced cancers. Using immunoSEQ multiplex PCR, the repertoire was profiled, and TCRdb retains in-frame clones only, with some absent. The repertoire holds 40,000 or so clones, around 90% seen once, with approximately 0.6% in the top ten. The CDR3 sequence is 15 residues long. V was trimmed by 0 bases and J by 2 bases, leaving 7 bases between them. Germline CDR1 and CDR2: MNHEY and SVGAGI. The sample in question was CD4+ or CD8+ T cells sorted from blood, obtained in a trial of the OX40 agonist ivuxolimab. The rearrangement uses TRBV6-5 and TRBJ2-2; D perhaps matches TRBD2 (6 bases). The sequence came from an adult with an advanced solid tumor such as melanoma, head and neck, liver or kidney cancer. This CDR3 reads CASSYSGTNTGELFF. The CDR3 nucleotides are TGTGCCAGCAGTTACTCCGGGACTAACACCGGGGAGCTGTTTTTT.